In this sample, the clone carrying this T cell receptor beta chain turned up many times. The antigen is unknown. The CDR3 end is not reached by the read, which stops 3 residues before it; the germline J gene fills it in. Each donor provided roughly 5 to 8 ml of heparinized whole blood. The entry originates in a study of T cell clonality in common variable immunodeficiency. Study-wide findings and caveats: In common variable immunodeficiency, TCR beta chains reportedly carried fewer deletions and N-nucleotide insertions.

Germline trimming cut 5 bases from V and 0 bases from J; bases unmatched to any gene: 4. Germline V gives CDR1 SGHDT, CDR2 YYEEEE. CDR3 length equals 15 residues. Libraries were prepared by immunoSEQ multiplex PCR; TCRdb keeps only in-frame clonotypes and omits some of them. There are approximately 42,000 clones in the sample, none observed a single time. Specimen: peripheral blood mononuclear cells. This TCR was recovered from a person between 18 and 70 years old in good health. This chain uses TRBV5-6 with TRBJ2-7; 11 bases map to TRBD1. The covered CDR3 bases are TGTGCCAGCAGAGGACAGGGGGCCATCTCCTACGAG. As protein: CASRGQGAISYE. The full CDR3 reads CASRGQGAISYEQYF.